This T cell receptor beta chain was identified during a study of blood T cell repertoires in COVID-19. Background on the study: Collection of acute and convalescent COVID-19 samples took place in the United States, Italy and Spain. Sample material is recorded as cDNA or gDNA derived from T cells, B-cell-depleted T cells, or PBMCs.

In the study's own analysis: The assay estimated nucleated cells by amplifying reference gene primers. Data came from immunoSEQ multiplex PCR; TCRdb stores just in-frame clones and leaves some out. The V and J calls and clone size come from that table; D and trimming were worked out from the DNA. The profile shows about 110,000 clones, around 85% of them singletons. CDR3 length: 16 residues. J lost 0 bases, V lost 3 bases, and 9 bases had no gene match. In germline, CDR1 is SQVTM, CDR2 ANQGSEA. This TCR was sampled from a woman aged 60-70 years with COVID-19, enrolled during active disease. Sequencing input: peripheral blood. The V gene is TRBV29-1, the J gene TRBJ1-2; 8 bases map to TRBD1. The CDR3 region has the DNA TGCAGCGTTGAGGAGAAGACAGGGGCAGCTAACTATGGCTACACCTTC. Translated, it gives CSVEEKTGAANYGYTF. The entire variable domain, with the rest obtained from reference TRBV29-1 and TRBJ1-2, is as follows: SAVISQKPSRDICQRGTSLTIQCQVDSQVTMMFWYRQQPGQSLTLIATANQGSEATYESGFVIDKFPISRPNLTFSTLTVSNMSPEDSSIYLCSVEEKTGAANYGYTFGSGTRLTVV.